Below are 27 T cell receptor beta chains sequenced from a single sample in a study of blood T cell repertoires in COVID-19. Some clones are missing from TCRdb's copy, which holds only in-frame ones; the method was immunoSEQ multiplex PCR. Of hundreds of thousands of clones detected, 65% to 85% appear once; the ten largest clones hold 7.4%. The sequenced sample consisted of PBMCs or T cells enriched from blood (not recorded which). The receptors stem from a woman aged 40-49 years with acute COVID-19.

The V and J genes are TRBV6-1 and TRBJ1-5; 12 bases align to TRBD1. CDR3 length: 16 amino acids. CDR1 is MNHNS, CDR2 SASEGT, per germline. V lost 4 bases, J lost 5 bases, and 6 bases stayed unmatched. CDR3 sequence reads: CASSAWDRGRDQPQHF. Written as DNA, the CDR3 is TGTGCCAGCAGTGCCTGGGACAGGGGGCGCGATCAGCCCCAGCATTTT.

V gene TRBV7-9 combines with J gene TRBJ1-2; D may be TRBD1 (6 bases). CDR1 SEHNR and CDR2 FQNEAQ come from the germline V gene (reference sequence). CDR3 length equals 15 residues. The germline V and J ends were trimmed by 3 bases and 6 bases, with 17 bases remaining between them. CDR3 region: CASSFSNRVVNGYTF. The CDR3 DNA is TGTGCCAGCAGCTTTTCTAACAGGGTAGTGAATGGCTACACCTTC.

This clone was detected only once. The chain uses TRBV9 and TRBJ1-4, with D possibly matching TRBD1 (5 bases). The germline gives CDR1 SGDLS, CDR2 YYNGEE. V lost 0 bases to trimming and J lost 2 bases, with 11 bases between them. The CDR3 has 16 amino acids. CDR3 sequence: CASSVGATETNEKLFF. In nucleotides, the CDR3 is TGTGCCAGCAGCGTAGGGGCGACAGAGACTAATGAAAAACTGTTTTTT.

Here the CDR3 DNA reads TGTGCCAGCAGTGGACAGGGGGCACTGGTAACTGAAGCTTTCTTT. It translates to CASSGQGALVTEAFF. The chain employs TRBV28 and TRBJ1-1; 11 bases are shared with TRBD1. CDR3 length equals 15 residues. J was trimmed by 5 bases and V by 5 bases; bases with no gene match: 7. Germline V gene data show CDR1 as MDHEN and CDR2 as SYDVKM. Filled out from reference TRBV28 and TRBJ1-1, the complete variable domain reads DVKVTQSSRYLVKRTGEKVFLECVQDMDHENMFWYRQDPGLGLRLIYFSYDVKMKEKGDIPEGYSVSREKKERFSLILESASTNQTSMYLCASSGQGALVTEAFFGQGTRLTVV.

V is TRBV27 and J is TRBJ2-7; 8 bases are a match to TRBD1. V gave up 0 bases and J gave up 0 bases; unmatched junction bases: 10. Germline CDR1 is MNHEY and CDR2 is SMNVEV (reference sequence). The CDR3 length is 18 residues. In DNA form, the CDR3 reads TGTGCCAGCAGTTTATCCATCTACCGGGACAGGTTCTCCTACGAGCAGTACTTC. It yields the protein CASSLSIYRDRFSYEQYF.

Only a few counts were recorded for this clone. V gene TRBV4-1 combines with J gene TRBJ2-1; 8 nucleotides agree with TRBD2. CDR1 is MGHRA and CDR2 is YSYEKL in the germline V gene. The CDR3 is 16 amino acids. V gave up 0 bases and J gave up 3 bases; unmatched junction bases: 4. The CDR3 DNA reads TGCGCCAGCAGCCAAGAGGTAGCGGGATTCTACAATGAGCAGTTCTTC. Encoded protein: CASSQEVAGFYNEQFF.

The V call is TRBV7-3, the J call TRBJ1-3, with D perhaps matching TRBD1 (5 bases). V dropped 4 bases and J dropped 2 bases, with 6 bases sitting between them. The germline V gene has CDR1 SGHTA and CDR2 FQGTGA. The CDR3 covers 13 residues. The chain's CDR3 is CASSSGAGNTIYF. The CDR3 DNA reads TGTGCCAGCAGCTCGGGGGCTGGAAACACCATATATTTT.

The rearrangement uses TRBV27 and TRBJ1-4; 7 positions match TRBD1. The CDR3 contains 13 residues. Losses at the gene ends were 8 bases for V and 6 bases for J; bases not matched to a gene: 6. Germline V CDR1 and CDR2: MNHEY, SMNVEV (reference sequence). The CDR3 DNA follows: TGTGCCAGCCGGTACCAGGGGGATGAAAAACTGTTTTTT. Its protein product is CASRYQGDEKLFF.

The gene calls are TRBV4-2 and TRBJ1-1; D might be TRBD1 (6 bases). V shed 1 base and J shed 4 bases, with 22 bases lying between them. Germline CDR1 is LGHNA and CDR2 is YNFKEQ. The CDR3 consists of 18 residues. The CDR3 is CASSQGVMGRGTSTEAFF. In DNA form, the CDR3 reads TGTGCCAGCAGCCAAGGGGTGATGGGGAGGGGGACCAGCACTGAAGCTTTCTTT.

The rearrangement uses TRBV2 and TRBJ1-2, with 7 bases lining up with TRBD1. V was pared by 3 bases and J by 5 bases, with 3 bases of the junction left unmatched. The CDR3 runs 13 residues. Germline CDR1 and CDR2: SNHLY and FYNNEI. CDR3 sequence reads: CASSDRGEYGYTF. The CDR3 DNA follows: TGTGCCAGCAGTGACAGGGGGGAGTATGGCTACACCTTC.

The chain recombines TRBV5-4 with TRBJ2-7, with 11 bases lining up with TRBD2. The CDR3 is 14 residues long. The germline V gene encodes CDR1 SGHNT and CDR2 YYREEE (reference sequence). V lost 2 bases and J lost 5; bases outside the gene matches: 3. CDR3 DNA: TGTGCCAGCAGCTTAACTAGCGGGAGCCACGAGCAGTACTTC. This gives the protein CASSLTSGSHEQYF. Full variable domain (missing parts from reference TRBV5-4 and TRBJ2-7): ETGVTQSPTHLIKTRGQQVTLRCSSQSGHNTVSWYQQALGQGPQFIFQYYREEENGRGNFPPRFSGLQFPNYSSELNVNALELDDSALYLCASSLTSGSHEQYFGPGTRLTVT.

The CDR3 here is CASSYARQGEETQYF. CDR3 nucleotides: TGTGCCAGCAGTTACGCGAGACAGGGGGAAGAGACCCAGTACTTC. V and J are TRBV6-5 and TRBJ2-5; 9 nucleotides match TRBD1. The CDR3 covers 15 residues. CDR1 MNHEY and CDR2 SVGAGI come from the germline V gene. The V and J ends lost 2 bases and 3 bases, in that order; junction bases with no gene match: 4.

V gene TRBV27 combines with J gene TRBJ1-5, with D perhaps TRBD1 (6 bases). Germline values: CDR1 MNHEY, CDR2 SMNVEV (reference sequence). CDR3 length equals 16 residues. The germline V and J ends were trimmed by 6 bases and 2 bases, with 17 bases remaining between them. The DNA for the CDR3 is TGTGCCAGCAGGGTGAGAGCAGGGGCGGGCAATCAGCCCCAGCATTTT. Its protein is CASRVRAGAGNQPQHF.

This chain links TRBV5-6 with TRBJ2-7, with 9 bases lining up with TRBD1. This CDR3 comprises 15 residues. Germline loops: CDR1 SGHDT, CDR2 YYEEEE. Unmatched junction bases numbered 6, after V lost 4 bases and J lost 1 base. As DNA, the CDR3 is TGTGCCAGCAGCCTGGACAGGGGCCTGTCCTACGAGCAGTACTTC. Translating gives CASSLDRGLSYEQYF.

The chain combines TRBV5-1 with TRBJ2-7; 7 bases are a match to TRBD2. The V segment lost 4 bases and the J segment 6 bases; nucleotides outside the gene matches: 16. The CDR3 has 16 residues. From germline, CDR1 is SGHRS and CDR2 YFSETQ. DNA of the CDR3: TGCGCCAGCAGCCCAGATACGGGGGGTCCCCGAGGCGAGCAGTACTTC. As protein: CASSPDTGGPRGEQYF. Full variable domain (outside the CDR3, taken from reference TRBV5-1 and TRBJ2-7): KAGVTQTPRYLIKTRGQQVTLSCSPISGHRSVSWYQQTPGQGLQFLFEYFSETQRNKGNFPGRFSGRQFSNSRSEMNVSTLELGDSALYLCASSPDTGGPRGEQYFGPGTRLTVT.

The V and J genes are TRBV28 and TRBJ1-6; a weak D match, TRBD1 (5 bases). Looked up from germline, CDR1 is MDHEN and CDR2 is SYDVKM. V lost 1 base and J 7 bases, leaving 14 bases between the germline ends. The length of the CDR3 is 16 residues. The CDR3 loop reads CASSLYGGRRNSPLHF. CDR3 sequence (DNA): TGTGCCAGCAGTTTATACGGGGGAAGGAGGAATTCACCCCTCCACTTT.

The chain uses TRBV19 and TRBJ1-2; 7 bases fit TRBD1. CDR1 is LNHDA and CDR2 is SQIVND in the germline V gene (reference sequence). This CDR3 is 14 amino acids long. V shed 7 bases and J 3 bases; nucleotides not matched to a gene: 8. CDR3 region: CASTPRQGDYGYTF. The CDR3, as DNA: TGTGCCAGTACTCCCAGGCAGGGGGACTATGGCTACACCTTC.

This clone came up once. V usage is TRBV24-1 and J usage is TRBJ2-2, with TRBD2 matching 9 bases. Losses at the gene ends were 9 bases for V and 6 bases for J; bases not matched to a gene: 10. The CDR3 length is 15 residues. Per germline, CDR1 KGHDR and CDR2 SFDVKD. The CDR3 bases are TGTGCCACCCACGCGGGGGGGCATTCGGCCGGGGAGCTGTTTTTT. It encodes CATHAGGHSAGELFF.

This clone was picked up a small number of times. The chain joins TRBV6-5 to TRBJ1-1; D possibly corresponds to TRBD1 (5 bases). Germline CDR1 MNHEY, CDR2 SVGAGI. The CDR3 covers 13 residues. The V end was cut by 8 bases, the J end by 4 bases, with 14 bases between. CDR3 sequence (DNA): TGTGCCAGCGAAAGGCAGGGTGGCACTGAAGCTTTCTTT. Translating gives CASERQGGTEAFF.

V gene TRBV11-2 combines with J gene TRBJ2-5; D is ambiguous. Per germline, CDR1 SGHAT and CDR2 FQNNGV. CDR3 length: 15 amino acids. V dropped 0 bases and J dropped 7 bases, with 15 bases sitting between them. The CDR3 coding sequence is TGTGCCAGCAGCTTAGACATCAATGCGGCTGGGACCCAGTACTTC. As protein: CASSLDINAAGTQYF.

This clone was observed a few times. The rearrangement links TRBV28 to TRBJ1-6; 7 bases align to TRBD1. The CDR3 is made up of 14 amino acids. Germline assignment: CDR1 MDHEN and CDR2 SYDVKM. The V segment lost 9 bases and the J segment 8 bases; nucleotides outside the gene matches: 10. This CDR3 is CASRSGQAYSPLHF. The CDR3 DNA reads as TGTGCCAGTAGGTCTGGACAGGCTTATTCACCCCTCCACTTT. Drawing the rest from reference TRBV28 and TRBJ1-6, the complete variable domain is DVKVTQSSRYLVKRTGEKVFLECVQDMDHENMFWYRQDPGLGLRLIYFSYDVKMKEKGDIPEGYSVSREKKERFSLILESASTNQTSMYLCASRSGQAYSPLHFGNGTRLTVT.

The gene calls are TRBV3-1 (or the pseudogene TRBV3-2) and TRBJ2-1; 9 nucleotides match TRBD2. The CDR3 has 15 residues. From germline, CDR1 is LGHDT and CDR2 YNNKEL (reference sequence). V was clipped by 3 bases and J by 9 bases; unmatched bases: 9. The CDR3 DNA reads as TGTGCCAGCAGCCAGTATGGCGGGGGGGAAGGTGAGCAGTTCTTC. This codes for CASSQYGGGEGEQFF.

The genes are TRBV6-1 and TRBJ2-7; 9 positions match TRBD1. The V segment lost 2 bases and the J segment 9 bases; nucleotides outside the gene matches: 11. This CDR3 region has 15 residues. Germline CDR1 reads MNHNS; CDR2 reads SASEGT. The CDR3 spells CASSEIGRDRDRQYF. CDR3 bases: TGTGCCAGCAGTGAAATCGGCCGGGACAGGGATAGGCAGTACTTC.

This chain connects TRBV5-1 to TRBJ1-4; the match to TRBD1 covers 9 bases. In germline, CDR1 is SGHRS, CDR2 YFSETQ. The CDR3 is 17 residues long. Losses at the gene ends were 2 bases for V and 2 bases for J; bases not matched to a gene: 7. CDR3 in DNA: TGCGCCAGCAGCTTACGGACAGGGGCTAGGACTAATGAAAAACTGTTTTTT. Protein: CASSLRTGARTNEKLFF.

This clone came up many times. This chain joins TRBV14 and TRBJ1-1; 8 nucleotides line up with TRBD1. CDR1 SGHDN and CDR2 FVKESK come from the germline V gene. The CDR3 is 15 amino acids. With V trimmed by 4 bases and J by 1 base, 5 bases remained unmatched. CDR3 nucleotides: TGTGCCAGCAGCCCTTTTGGACAGGGGAACACTGAAGCTTTCTTT. The encoded protein is CASSPFGQGNTEAFF. Drawing the rest from reference TRBV14 and TRBJ1-1, the complete variable domain is EAGVTQFPSHSVIEKGQTVTLRCDPISGHDNLYWYRRVMGKEIKFLLHFVKESKQDESGMPNNRFLAERTGGTYSTLKVQPAELEDSGVYFCASSPFGQGNTEAFFGQGTRLTVV.

The chain uses TRBV19 and TRBJ1-5; 9 nucleotides align to TRBD1. Germline-derived CDR1 and CDR2 are LNHDA and SQIVND (reference sequence). The V segment lost 6 bases and the J segment 4 bases; nucleotides outside the gene matches: 7. This CDR3 spans 15 amino acids. For the CDR3, the DNA is TGTGCCAGTAGCGAAATGGGACAGGGAAATCAGCCCCAGCATTTT. This translates into CASSEMGQGNQPQHF.

The chain is built from TRBV28 and TRBJ1-1; D remains ambiguous. Germline CDR1 reads MDHEN; CDR2 reads SYDVKM. CDR3 size: 13 residues. Between the trimmed V and J ends, which lost 2 bases and 6 bases, there was a span of 10 bases. The CDR3 protein is CASSLVGVAEAFF. Here the CDR3 DNA reads TGTGCCAGCAGTTTAGTCGGGGTCGCTGAAGCTTTCTTT.